This T cell receptor (beta chain) originates from a study of T cell changes during pregnancy in multiple sclerosis (dated by TCRdb to between 2017 and 2020). For context, the study as a whole: In women with multiple sclerosis, the researchers looked at how the T cell repertoire shifted as pregnancy progressed.

The germline V gene gives CDR1 as MNHNS and CDR2 as SASEGT. The CDR3, from cysteine to phenylalanine, totals 14 residues. CDR3 DNA is the only sequence kept; it has 42 bases, read in frame from the first base. A distance of 4 bases separates the germline ends of V and J, which lose 0 bases and 0 bases respectively. Points on this clone: The antigen it recognizes is unknown. No much larger clonotype is one base removed from it; base qualities were not supplied.

The library was generated by the immunoSEQ multiplex PCR assay. TCRdb limited this immuneACCESS table to in-frame rearrangements with V and J called. A share of clones is missing; checked studies link under half to unresolved V genes, and the rest is unexplained. The sample table records some 42,000 clones; roughly 91% of these occur just once. The top ten constitute approximately 0.61% of the sample. The chain employs TRBV6-1 and TRBJ2-3; no D segment can be confidently identified. The sequencing used CD4+ T cells from peripheral blood mononuclear cells, collected in the third trimester of pregnancy. This TCR came from a female donor with multiple sclerosis, enrolled in a pregnancy study. The DNA sequence is given as TGTGCCAGCAGTGAAGCGAGAAGCACAGATACGCAGTATTTT. Its protein is CASSEARSTDTQYF.